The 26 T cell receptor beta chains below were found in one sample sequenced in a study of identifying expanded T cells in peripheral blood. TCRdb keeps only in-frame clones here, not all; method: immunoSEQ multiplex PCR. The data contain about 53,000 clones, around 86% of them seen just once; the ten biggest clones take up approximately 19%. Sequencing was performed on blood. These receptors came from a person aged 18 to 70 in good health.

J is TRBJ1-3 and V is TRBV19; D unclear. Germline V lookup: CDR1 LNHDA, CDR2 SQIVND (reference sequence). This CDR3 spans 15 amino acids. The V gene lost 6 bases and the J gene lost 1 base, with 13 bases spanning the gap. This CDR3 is CASRLTRISGNTIYF. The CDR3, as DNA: TGTGCCAGTAGATTGACTCGGATATCTGGAAACACCATATATTTT. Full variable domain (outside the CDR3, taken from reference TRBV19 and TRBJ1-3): DGGITQSPKYLFRKEGQNVTLSCEQNLNHDAMYWYRQDPGQGLRLIYYSQIVNDFQKGDIAEGYSVSREKKESFPLTVTSAQKNPTAFYLCASRLTRISGNTIYFGEGSWLTVV.

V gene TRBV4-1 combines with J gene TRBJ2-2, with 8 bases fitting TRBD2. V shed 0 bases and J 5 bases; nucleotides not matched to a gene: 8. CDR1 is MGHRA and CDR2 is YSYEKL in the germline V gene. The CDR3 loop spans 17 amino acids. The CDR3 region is CASSQERGGRGTGELFF. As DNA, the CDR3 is TGCGCCAGCAGCCAAGAACGGGGGGGCCGAGGGACCGGGGAGCTGTTTTTT.

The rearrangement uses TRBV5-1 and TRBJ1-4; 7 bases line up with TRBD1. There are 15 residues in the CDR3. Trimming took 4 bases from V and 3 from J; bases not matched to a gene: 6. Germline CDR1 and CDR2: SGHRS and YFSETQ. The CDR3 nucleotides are TGCGCCAGCAGCCTGACGGGACAGCCTAATGAAAAACTGTTTTTT. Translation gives CASSLTGQPNEKLFF. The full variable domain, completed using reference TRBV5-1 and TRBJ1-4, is KAGVTQTPRYLIKTRGQQVTLSCSPISGHRSVSWYQQTPGQGLQFLFEYFSETQRNKGNFPGRFSGRQFSNSRSEMNVSTLELGDSALYLCASSLTGQPNEKLFFGSGTQLSVL.

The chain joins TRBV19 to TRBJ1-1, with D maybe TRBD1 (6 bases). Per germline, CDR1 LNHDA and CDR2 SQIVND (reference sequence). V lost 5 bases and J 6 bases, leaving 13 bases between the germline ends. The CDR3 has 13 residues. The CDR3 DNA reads TGTGCCAGTAGTTCGCAGGGGTTGGCTGAAGCTTTCTTT. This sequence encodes CASSSQGLAEAFF.

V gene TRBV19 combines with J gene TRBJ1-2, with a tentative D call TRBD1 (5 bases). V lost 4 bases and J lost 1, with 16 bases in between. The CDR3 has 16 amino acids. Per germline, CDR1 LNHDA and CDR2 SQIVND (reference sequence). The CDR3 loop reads CASSRSDSYVNYGYTF. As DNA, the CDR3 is TGTGCCAGTAGTAGGTCCGACAGTTATGTTAACTATGGCTACACCTTC.

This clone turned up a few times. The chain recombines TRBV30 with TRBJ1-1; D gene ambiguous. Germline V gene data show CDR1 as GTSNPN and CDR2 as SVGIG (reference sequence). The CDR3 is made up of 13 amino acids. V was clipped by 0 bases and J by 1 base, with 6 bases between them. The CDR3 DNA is TGTGCCTGGAGTGTATCCTGGAACACTGAAGCTTTCTTT. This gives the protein CAWSVSWNTEAFF.

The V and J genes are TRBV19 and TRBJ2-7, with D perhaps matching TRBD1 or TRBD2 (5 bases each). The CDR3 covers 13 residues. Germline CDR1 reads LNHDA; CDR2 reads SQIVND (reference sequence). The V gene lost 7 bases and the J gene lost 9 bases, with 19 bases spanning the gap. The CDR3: CASTQGRGMPQYF. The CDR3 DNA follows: TGTGCCAGTACCCAGGGACGGGGTATGCCGCAGTACTTC.

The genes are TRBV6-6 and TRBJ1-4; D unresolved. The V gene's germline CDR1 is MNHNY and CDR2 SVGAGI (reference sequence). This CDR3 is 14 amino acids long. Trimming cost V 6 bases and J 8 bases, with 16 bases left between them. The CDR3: CASRSNTKVEKLFF. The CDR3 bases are TGTGCCAGCAGAAGCAATACTAAGGTCGAAAAACTGTTTTTT.

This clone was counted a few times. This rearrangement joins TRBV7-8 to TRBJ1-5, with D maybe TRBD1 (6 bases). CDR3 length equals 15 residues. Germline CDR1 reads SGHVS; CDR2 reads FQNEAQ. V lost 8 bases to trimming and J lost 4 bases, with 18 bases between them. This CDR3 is CASSGGGQANQPQHF. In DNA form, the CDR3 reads TGTGCCAGCTCCGGGGGCGGACAAGCAAATCAGCCCCAGCATTTT.

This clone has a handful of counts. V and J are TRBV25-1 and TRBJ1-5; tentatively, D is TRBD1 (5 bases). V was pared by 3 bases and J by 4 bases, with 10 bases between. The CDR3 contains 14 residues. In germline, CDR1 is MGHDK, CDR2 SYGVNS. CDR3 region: CASSDNDRNQPQHF. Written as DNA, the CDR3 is TGTGCCAGCAGTGATAACGACAGAAATCAGCCCCAGCATTTT.

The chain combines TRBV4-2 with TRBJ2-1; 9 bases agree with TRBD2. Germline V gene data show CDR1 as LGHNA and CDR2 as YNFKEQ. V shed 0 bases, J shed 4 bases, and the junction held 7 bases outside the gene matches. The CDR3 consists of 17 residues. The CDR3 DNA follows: TGTGCCAGCAGCCAAGAACCAGCGGGGGGACCATACAATGAGCAGTTCTTC. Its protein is CASSQEPAGGPYNEQFF.

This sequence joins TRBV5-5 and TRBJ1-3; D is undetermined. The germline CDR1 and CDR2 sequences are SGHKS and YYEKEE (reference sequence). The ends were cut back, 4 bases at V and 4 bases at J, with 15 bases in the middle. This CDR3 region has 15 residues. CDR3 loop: CASSLKPGLGNTIYF. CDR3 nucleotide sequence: TGTGCCAGCAGCCTCAAACCAGGACTCGGAAACACCATATATTTT.

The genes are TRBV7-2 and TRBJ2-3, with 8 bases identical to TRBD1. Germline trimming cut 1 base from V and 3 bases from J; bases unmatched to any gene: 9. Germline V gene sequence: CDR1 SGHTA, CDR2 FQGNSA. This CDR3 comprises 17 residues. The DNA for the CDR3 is TGTGCCAGCAGCTTAGACCCTCAGGGGGCTAGGACAGATACGCAGTATTTT. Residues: CASSLDPQGARTDTQYF.

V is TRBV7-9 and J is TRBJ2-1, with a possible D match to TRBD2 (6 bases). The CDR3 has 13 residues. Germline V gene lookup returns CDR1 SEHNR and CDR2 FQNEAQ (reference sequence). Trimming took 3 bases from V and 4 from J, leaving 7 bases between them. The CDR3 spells CASSFAGYNEQFF. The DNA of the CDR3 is TGTGCCAGCAGCTTTGCGGGATACAATGAGCAGTTCTTC. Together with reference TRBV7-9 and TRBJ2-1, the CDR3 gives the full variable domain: DTGVSQNPRHKITKRGQNVTFRCDPISEHNRLYWYRQTLGQGPEFLTYFQNEAQLEKSRLLSDRFSAERPKGSFSTLEIQRTEQGDSAMYLCASSFAGYNEQFFGPGTRLTVL.

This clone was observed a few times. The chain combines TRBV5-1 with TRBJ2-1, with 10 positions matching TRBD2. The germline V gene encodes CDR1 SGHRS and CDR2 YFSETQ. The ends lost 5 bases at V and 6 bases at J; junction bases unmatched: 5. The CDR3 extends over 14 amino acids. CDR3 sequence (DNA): TGCGCCAGCAGGCCGACTAGCGGGCTCAATGAGCAGTTCTTC. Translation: CASRPTSGLNEQFF.

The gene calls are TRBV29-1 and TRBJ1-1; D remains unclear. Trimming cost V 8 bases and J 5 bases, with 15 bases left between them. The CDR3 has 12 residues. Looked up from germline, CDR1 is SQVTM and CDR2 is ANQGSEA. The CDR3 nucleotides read TGCAGCTACCGGGCCTTCGGGACTGAAGCTTTCTTT. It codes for CSYRAFGTEAFF.

The CDR3 DNA sequence: TGTGCCAGCAGCTTAGCCCAGGGCAGCTTGTACGAGCAGTACTTC. It codes for CASSLAQGSLYEQYF. This chain joins TRBV11-2 and TRBJ2-7; the D gene is possibly TRBD1 (5 bases). V was pared by 1 base and J by 4 bases, with 14 bases between. From germline, CDR1 is SGHAT and CDR2 FQNNGV. This CDR3 contains 15 residues.

CDR3 sequence reads: CASSHPFSTDTQYF. The CDR3 region has the DNA TGCGCCAGCAGCCATCCATTCAGCACAGATACGCAGTATTTT. The chain carries TRBV4-1 and TRBJ2-3; no clear D. Germline loops: CDR1 MGHRA, CDR2 YSYEKL. The V end was cut by 3 bases, the J end by 0 bases, with 7 bases between. The CDR3 contains 14 residues.

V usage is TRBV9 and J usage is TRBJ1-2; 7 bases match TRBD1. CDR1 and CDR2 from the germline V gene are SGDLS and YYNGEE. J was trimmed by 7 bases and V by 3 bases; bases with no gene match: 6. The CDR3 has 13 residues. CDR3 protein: CASSDRGVGGYTF. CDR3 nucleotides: TGTGCCAGCAGCGACAGGGGAGTTGGTGGCTACACCTTC.

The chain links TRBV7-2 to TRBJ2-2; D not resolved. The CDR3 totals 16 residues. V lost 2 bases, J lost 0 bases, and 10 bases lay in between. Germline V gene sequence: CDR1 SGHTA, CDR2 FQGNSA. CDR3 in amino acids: CASSLLSGTNTGELFF. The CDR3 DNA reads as TGTGCCAGCAGCTTATTGTCTGGTACGAACACCGGGGAGCTGTTTTTT.

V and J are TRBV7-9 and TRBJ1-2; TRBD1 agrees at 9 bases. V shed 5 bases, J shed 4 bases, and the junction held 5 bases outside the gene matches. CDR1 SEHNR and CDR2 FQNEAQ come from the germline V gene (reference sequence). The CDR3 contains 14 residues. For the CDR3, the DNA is TGTGCCAGCAGCCTTCCGGGACAGGGCTATGGCTACACCTTC. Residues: CASSLPGQGYGYTF.

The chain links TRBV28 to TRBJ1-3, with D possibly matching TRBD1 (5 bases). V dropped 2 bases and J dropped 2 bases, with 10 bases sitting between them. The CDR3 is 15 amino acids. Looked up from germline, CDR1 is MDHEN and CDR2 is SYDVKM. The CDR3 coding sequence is TGTGCCAGCAGTTTAGAGGTCAGGGCTGGAAACACCATATATTTT. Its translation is CASSLEVRAGNTIYF. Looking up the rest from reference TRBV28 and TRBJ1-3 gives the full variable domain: DVKVTQSSRYLVKRTGEKVFLECVQDMDHENMFWYRQDPGLGLRLIYFSYDVKMKEKGDIPEGYSVSREKKERFSLILESASTNQTSMYLCASSLEVRAGNTIYFGEGSWLTVV.

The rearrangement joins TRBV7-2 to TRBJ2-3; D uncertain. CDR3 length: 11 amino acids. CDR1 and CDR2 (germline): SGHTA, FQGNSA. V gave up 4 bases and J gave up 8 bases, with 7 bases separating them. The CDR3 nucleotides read TGTGCCAGCAGCTCACGGTTTACGCAGTATTTT. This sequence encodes CASSSRFTQYF.

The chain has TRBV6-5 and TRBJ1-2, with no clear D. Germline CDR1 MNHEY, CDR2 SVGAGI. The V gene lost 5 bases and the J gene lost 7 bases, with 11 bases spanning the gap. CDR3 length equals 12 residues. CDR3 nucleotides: TGTGCCAGCAGTAGGGTGACTGGTGGCTACACCTTC. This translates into CASSRVTGGYTF.

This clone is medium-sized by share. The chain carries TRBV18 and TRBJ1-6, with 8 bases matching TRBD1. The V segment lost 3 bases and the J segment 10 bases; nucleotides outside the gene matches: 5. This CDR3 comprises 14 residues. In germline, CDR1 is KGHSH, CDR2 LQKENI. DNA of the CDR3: TGTGCCAGCTCACCGACAGGGGAGCGGTCACCCCTCCACTTT. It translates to CASSPTGERSPLHF.

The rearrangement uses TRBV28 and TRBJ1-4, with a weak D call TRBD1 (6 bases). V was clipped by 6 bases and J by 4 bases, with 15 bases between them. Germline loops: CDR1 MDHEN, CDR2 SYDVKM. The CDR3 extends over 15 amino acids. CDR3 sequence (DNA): TGTGCCAGCAGGGGCCGGGACATTATTAATGAAAAACTGTTTTTT. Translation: CASRGRDIINEKLFF.